The rows below give T cell receptor beta chains drawn from one sample of a study of neurological immune-mediated disorders. TCRdb reprocessed the 5' RACE reads with MiXCR, giving one entry per CDR3 protein. The sample has fewer than 25,000 distinct CDR3 sequences, less than 15% seen once. The sequenced material came from PBMCs. These receptors all come from a woman aged 60-75 years with HTLV-1-associated myelopathy (HAM/TSP). CDR3s include the opening cysteine and the closing phenylalanine or tryptophan. A D gene is named only where the DNA matches it firmly. A row's size may be missing; if present it is once, few, many or a size class.

J: TRBJ2-7
V: TRBV20-1
D: NA
size: many
length: 15
CDR3: CSARDPKGQAYEQYF
DNA: TGCAGTGCTAGAGATCCAAAAGGGCAGGCCTACGAGCAGTACTTC

J: TRBJ2-5
V: TRBV5-1
D: NA
size: many
length: 14
CDR3: CASSLEAAQETQYF
DNA: TGCGCCAGCAGCTTAGAGGCAGCCCAAGAGACCCAGTACTTC

J: TRBJ1-6
V: TRBV7-9
D: NA
size: many
length: 14
CDR3: CASSLALGPTGLHF
DNA: TGTGCCAGCAGCTTAGCGCTCGGGCCGACCGGCCTCCACTTT

J: TRBJ1-3
V: TRBV5-1
D: NA
size: many
length: 15
CDR3: CASSLGQSSGNTIYF
DNA: TGCGCCAGCAGCTTGGGGCAGAGCTCTGGAAACACCATATATTTT

J: TRBJ1-1
V: TRBV20-1
D: NA
size: many
length: 13
CDR3: CSASLGWNTEAFF
DNA: TGCAGTGCTTCCCTGGGGTGGAACACTGAAGCTTTCTTT

J: TRBJ2-1
V: TRBV11-2
D: NA
size: many
length: 14
CDR3: CASRKGDPSNEQFF
DNA: TGTGCCAGCAGAAAGGGAGACCCTTCGAATGAGCAGTTCTTC

J: TRBJ2-3
V: TRBV20-1
D: TRBD2
size: many
length: 18
CDR3: CSARGVLLAGGFTDTQYF
DNA: TGCAGTGCTAGGGGTGTCCTGCTAGCGGGGGGGTTCACAGATACGCAGTATTTT

J: TRBJ1-2
V: TRBV15
D: NA
size: many
length: 14
CDR3: CATSRGEGTYGYTF
DNA: TGTGCCACCAGCAGAGGGGAGGGTACCTATGGCTACACCTTC

J: TRBJ1-4
V: TRBV5-1
D: TRBD1
size: many
length: 14
CDR3: CASSLQGGNEKLFF
DNA: TGCGCCAGCAGCTTACAGGGGGGTAATGAAAAACTGTTTTTT

J: TRBJ2-7
V: TRBV14
D: NA
size: many
length: 11
CDR3: CASSQGYEQYF
DNA: TGTGCCAGCAGCCAGGGTTACGAGCAGTACTTC

J: TRBJ2-1
V: TRBV5-1
D: TRBD2
size: many
length: 16
CDR3: CASSFLLAGGSNEQFF
DNA: TGCGCCAGCAGCTTCCTGCTAGCGGGAGGGTCTAATGAGCAGTTCTTC

J: TRBJ1-6
V: TRBV5-1
D: TRBD1
size: many
length: 15
CDR3: CASSLTSQGESPLHF
DNA: TGCGCCAGCAGCTTGACGTCGCAGGGGGAATCACCCCTCCACTTT

J: TRBJ1-5
V: TRBV6-1
D: TRBD1
size: NA
length: 14
CDR3: CASRETGLREPQHF
DNA: TGTGCCAGCAGGGAGACAGGGCTAAGGGAGCCCCAGCATTTT

J: TRBJ1-2
V: TRBV9
D: TRBD1
size: many
length: 15
CDR3: CASSVGQGNNYGYTF
DNA: TGTGCCAGCAGCGTAGGACAGGGGAATAACTATGGCTACACCTTC

J: TRBJ2-2
V: TRBV20-1
D: TRBD2
size: many
length: 15
CDR3: CSAPSGLAGSGELFF
DNA: TGCAGTGCTCCAAGCGGACTAGCGGGGTCCGGGGAGCTGTTTTTT

J: TRBJ2-7
V: TRBV27
D: TRBD2
size: NA
length: 15
CDR3: CASSPGLAADYEQYF
DNA: TGTGCCAGCAGTCCGGGACTAGCGGCAGACTACGAGCAGTACTTC

J: TRBJ1-5
V: TRBV6-2/TRBV6-3
D: NA
size: many
length: 13
CDR3: CASSPPPNQPQHF
DNA: TGTGCCAGCAGTCCCCCCCCCAATCAGCCCCAGCATTTT

J: TRBJ1-5
V: TRBV29-1
D: NA
size: medium-sized
length: 15
CDR3: CSVEDCCLHNQPQHF
DNA: TGCAGCGTTGAAGATTGTTGCCTCCACAATCAGCCCCAGCATTTT

J: TRBJ2-3
V: TRBV5-6
D: NA
size: many
length: 14
CDR3: CASSRARDTDTQYF
DNA: TGTGCCAGCAGCCGCGCCAGAGACACAGATACGCAGTATTTT

J: TRBJ2-1
V: TRBV10-3
D: NA
size: medium-sized
length: 13
CDR3: CAISRGDGNEQFF
DNA: TGTGCCATCAGTCGCGGGGACGGCAATGAGCAGTTCTTC

J: TRBJ1-5
V: TRBV2
D: NA
size: NA
length: 15
CDR3: CASSPQGGVNQPQHF
DNA: TGTGCCAGCAGCCCACAGGGAGGTGTCAATCAGCCCCAGCATTTT

J: TRBJ1-2
V: TRBV5-1
D: TRBD1
size: many
length: 16
CDR3: CASSFAQGEGFYGYTF
DNA: TGCGCCAGCAGCTTCGCCCAGGGGGAGGGTTTCTATGGCTACACCTTC

J: TRBJ2-1
V: TRBV5-1
D: NA
size: many
length: 12
CDR3: CASSLDGWEQFF
DNA: TGCGCCAGCAGCTTGGACGGGTGGGAGCAGTTCTTC

J: TRBJ2-2
V: TRBV10-3
D: TRBD1
size: many
length: 13
CDR3: CAISWDRPGELFF
DNA: TGTGCCATCAGTTGGGACAGGCCCGGGGAGCTGTTTTTT